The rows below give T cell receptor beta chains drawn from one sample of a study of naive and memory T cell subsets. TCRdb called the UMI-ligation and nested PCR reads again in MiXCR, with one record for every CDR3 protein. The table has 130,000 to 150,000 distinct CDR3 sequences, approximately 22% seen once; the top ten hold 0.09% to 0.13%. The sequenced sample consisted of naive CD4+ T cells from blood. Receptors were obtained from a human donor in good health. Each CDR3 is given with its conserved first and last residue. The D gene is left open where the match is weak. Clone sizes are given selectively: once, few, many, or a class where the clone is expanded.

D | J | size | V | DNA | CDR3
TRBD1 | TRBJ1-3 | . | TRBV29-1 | TGCAGCGTCCGGACAGGCTCTGGAAACACCATATATTTT | CSVRTGSGNTIYF
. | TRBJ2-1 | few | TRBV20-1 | TGCAGTGCTAGAGATCCCTGGGAATCCTACAATGAGCAGTTCTTC | CSARDPWESYNEQFF
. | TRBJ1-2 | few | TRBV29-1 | TGCAGCGTTGAAAATACTAACTATGGCTACACCTTC | CSVENTNYGYTF
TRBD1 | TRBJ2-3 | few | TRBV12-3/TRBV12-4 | TGTGCCAGCAGTTCGCGGACAGGATGGAATACGCAGTATTTT | CASSSRTGWNTQYF
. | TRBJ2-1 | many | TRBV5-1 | TGCGCCAGCAGCATAGTTAGAGAGCAGTTCTTC | CASSIVREQFF
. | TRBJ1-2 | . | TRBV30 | TGTGCCTGGAGTGCAGGGAAGTCCTATGGCTACACCTTC | CAWSAGKSYGYTF
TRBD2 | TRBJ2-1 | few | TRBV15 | TGTGCCACCAGCAGGGGGGGGACTCCATACAATGAGCAGTTCTTC | CATSRGGTPYNEQFF
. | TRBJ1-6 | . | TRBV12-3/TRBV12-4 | TGTGCCAGCAGTTTGCTGGGGGCCTCCTATAATTCACCCCTCCACTTT | CASSLLGASYNSPLHF
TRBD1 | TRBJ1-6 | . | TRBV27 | TGTGCCAGCAGTTTACAAGGGGGCAGGAATTCACCCCTCCACTTT | CASSLQGGRNSPLHF
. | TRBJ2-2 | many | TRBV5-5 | TGTGCCAGCAGCCCGGCGGGCGGGCGCAACACCGGGGAGCTGTTTTTT | CASSPAGGRNTGELFF
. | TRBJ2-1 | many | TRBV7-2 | TGTGCCAGCAGCTTAGTCAATACGTGGAATGAGCAGTTCTTC | CASSLVNTWNEQFF
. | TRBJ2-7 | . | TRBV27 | TGTGCCAGCAGTTACGGCAGAAAAGTTACCTACGAGCAGTACTTC | CASSYGRKVTYEQYF
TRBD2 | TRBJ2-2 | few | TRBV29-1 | TGCAGCGTCTCCGGGACTAGCTCCGCTCCCGGGGAGCTGTTTTTT | CSVSGTSSAPGELFF
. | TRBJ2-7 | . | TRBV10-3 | TGTGCCATCAGTGAGTCGACAGACTCCTACGAGCAGTACTTC | CAISESTDSYEQYF
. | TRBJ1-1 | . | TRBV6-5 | TGTGCCAGCAGTTACTCGTACAGGGACACTGAAGCTTTCTTT | CASSYSYRDTEAFF
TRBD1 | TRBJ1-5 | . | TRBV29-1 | TGCAGCGTTGCAGGGGACAGAAGCAATCAGCCCCAGCATTTT | CSVAGDRSNQPQHF
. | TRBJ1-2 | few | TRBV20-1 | TGCAGTGCTAGAGTCACATCTTATGGCTACACCTTC | CSARVTSYGYTF
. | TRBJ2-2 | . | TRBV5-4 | TGTGCCAGCAGTTCCGGTGCGAACGGGGAGCTGTTTTTT | CASSSGANGELFF
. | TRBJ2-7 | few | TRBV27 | TGTGCCAGCAGTATCGGGGTCTCAGCCTACGAGCAGTACTTC | CASSIGVSAYEQYF
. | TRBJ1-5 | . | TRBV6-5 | TGTGCCAGCAGTTACTCCCGGGCGACTCAGCCCCAGCATTTT | CASSYSRATQPQHF
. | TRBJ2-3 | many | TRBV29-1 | TGCAGCGTTTTCCGGGCAGATACGCAGTATTTT | CSVFRADTQYF
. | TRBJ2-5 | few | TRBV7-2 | TGTGCCAGCAGCCCCCCCGGCAGGGCAGGGAGGAGAGAGACCCAGTACTTC | CASSPPGRAGRRETQYF
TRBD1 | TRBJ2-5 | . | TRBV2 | TGTGCCAGCAGTAGATCCGGGACAGGGGGCTGGGAGACCCAGTACTTC | CASSRSGTGGWETQYF
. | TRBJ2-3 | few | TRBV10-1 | TGCGCCAGCAGTGGTTCCTTGAATACGCAGTATTTT | CASSGSLNTQYF
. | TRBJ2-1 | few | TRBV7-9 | TGTGCCAGCAGCCCCTGGCTAGGGGTTGATTTCAATGAGCAGTTCTTC | CASSPWLGVDFNEQFF
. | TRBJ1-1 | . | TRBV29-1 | TGCAGCGTTGGAAGTGACCCCGGGGGGGCTGAAGCTTTCTTT | CSVGSDPGGAEAFF
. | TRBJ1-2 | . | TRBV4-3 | TGCGCCAGCAGCCAAGAAGTAGCGGGATCTAACTATGGCTACACCTTC | CASSQEVAGSNYGYTF
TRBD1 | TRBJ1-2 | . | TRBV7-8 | TGTGCCAGCAGCTTGGGACAGGGGGCGCCCCGTGGCTACACCTTC | CASSLGQGAPRGYTF
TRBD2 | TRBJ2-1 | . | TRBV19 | TGTGCCAGTAGCGCAAGCGGGAGGGCCTACAATGAGCAGTTCTTC | CASSASGRAYNEQFF
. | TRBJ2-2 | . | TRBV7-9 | TGTGCCAGCAGCTTAAACAGGCCGGGGAACACCGGGGAGCTGTTTTTT | CASSLNRPGNTGELFF
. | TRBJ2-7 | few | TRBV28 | TGTGCCAGCAGTTCTAGTATCTACGAGCAGTACTTC | CASSSSIYEQYF
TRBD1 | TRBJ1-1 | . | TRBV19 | TGTGCCAGTAGTATGGGACAGATAATTCGGAACACTGAAGCTTTCTTT | CASSMGQIIRNTEAFF
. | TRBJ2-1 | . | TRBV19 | TGTGCCAGTCGCTCTTACAATGAGCAGTTCTTC | CASRSYNEQFF
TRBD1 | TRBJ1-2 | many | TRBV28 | TGTGCCAGCAGTCCCGGGACAGCATTCTATGGCTACACCTTC | CASSPGTAFYGYTF
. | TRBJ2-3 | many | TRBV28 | TGTGCCAGCACCAAGCAGGGAGATGGCACAGATACGCAGTATTTT | CASTKQGDGTDTQYF
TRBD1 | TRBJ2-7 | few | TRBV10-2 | TGCGCCAGCAGTGGCCGGACAGGGAACGAGCAGTACTTC | CASSGRTGNEQYF